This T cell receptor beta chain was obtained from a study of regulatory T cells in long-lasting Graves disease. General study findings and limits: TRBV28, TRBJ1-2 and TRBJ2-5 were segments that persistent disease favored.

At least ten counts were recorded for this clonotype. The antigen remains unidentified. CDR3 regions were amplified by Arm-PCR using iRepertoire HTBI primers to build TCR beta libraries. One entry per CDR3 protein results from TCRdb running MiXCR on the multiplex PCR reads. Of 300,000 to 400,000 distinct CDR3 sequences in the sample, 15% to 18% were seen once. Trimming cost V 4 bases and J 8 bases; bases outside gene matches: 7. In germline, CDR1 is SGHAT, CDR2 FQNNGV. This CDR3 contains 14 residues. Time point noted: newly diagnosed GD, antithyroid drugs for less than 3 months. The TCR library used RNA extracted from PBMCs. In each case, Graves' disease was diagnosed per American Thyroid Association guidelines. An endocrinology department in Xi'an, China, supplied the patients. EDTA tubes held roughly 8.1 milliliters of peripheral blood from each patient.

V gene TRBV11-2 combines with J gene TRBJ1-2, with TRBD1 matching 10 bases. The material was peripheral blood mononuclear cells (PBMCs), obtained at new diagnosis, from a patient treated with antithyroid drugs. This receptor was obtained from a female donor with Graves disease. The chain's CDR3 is CASSSTGGYRGYTF. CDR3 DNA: TGTGCCAGCAGCTCGACAGGGGGCTACAGGGGCTACACCTTC.